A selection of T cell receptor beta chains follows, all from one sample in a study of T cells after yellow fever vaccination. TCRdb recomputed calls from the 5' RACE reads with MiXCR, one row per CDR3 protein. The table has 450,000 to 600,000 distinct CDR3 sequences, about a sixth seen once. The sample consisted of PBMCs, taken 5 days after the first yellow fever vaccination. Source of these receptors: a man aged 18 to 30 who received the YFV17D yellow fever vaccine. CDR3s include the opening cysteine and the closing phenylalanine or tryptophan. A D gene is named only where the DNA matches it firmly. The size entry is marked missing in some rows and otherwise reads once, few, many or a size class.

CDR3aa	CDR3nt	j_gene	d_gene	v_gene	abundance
CASSLTVTYNEQFF	TGCGCCAGCAGCTTGACTGTGACCTACAATGAGCAGTTCTTC	TRBJ2-1	NA	TRBV5-1	NA
CSARGDRAAGELFF	TGCAGTGCTAGAGGGGACAGGGCCGCCGGGGAGCTGTTTTTT	TRBJ2-2	TRBD1	TRBV20-1	few
CASSLTTGTPGFYNEQFF	TGTGCCAGCAGCTTAACGACAGGGACCCCTGGTTTTTACAATGAGCAGTTCTTC	TRBJ2-1	TRBD1	TRBV7-3	few
CASRGGGIGTGELFF	TGTGCCAGCAGGGGCGGGGGGATCGGCACCGGGGAGCTGTTTTTT	TRBJ2-2	TRBD2	TRBV7-9	NA
CASSLDISGQGGNTIYF	TGCGCCAGCAGCCTGGATATAAGCGGACAGGGTGGAAACACCATATATTTT	TRBJ1-3	TRBD1	TRBV4-3	few
CASSYMGSGLAKNIQYF	TGCGCCAGCAGCTATATGGGTAGCGGGCTAGCCAAAAACATTCAGTACTTC	TRBJ2-4	TRBD2	TRBV5-1	few
CASSQNGPTGGGYGYTF	TGTGCCAGCAGTCAAAACGGCCCGACAGGGGGCGGCTATGGCTACACCTTC	TRBJ1-2	TRBD1	TRBV6-1	few
CSASQDGSNYGYTF	TGCAGTGCTAGCCAGGACGGAAGTAACTATGGCTACACCTTC	TRBJ1-2	NA	TRBV20-1	NA
CAWSQLIAGNTIYF	TGTGCCTGGAGCCAATTAATAGCTGGAAACACCATATATTTT	TRBJ1-3	NA	TRBV30	NA
CASSPSGRGTDTQYF	TGTGCCAGCAGTCCGTCGGGAAGGGGAACAGATACGCAGTATTTT	TRBJ2-3	NA	TRBV6-2/TRBV6-3	NA
CASSPVLAKNIQYF	TGTGCCAGCAGCCCGGTTTTAGCCAAAAACATTCAGTACTTC	TRBJ2-4	NA	TRBV7-2	NA
CSARGYGGYTF	TGCAGTGCCAGGGGGTATGGAGGCTACACCTTC	TRBJ1-2	TRBD1	TRBV20-1	NA
CSVEIGVSMNTEAFF	TGCAGCGTTGAAATTGGAGTCTCCATGAACACTGAAGCTTTCTTT	TRBJ1-1	NA	TRBV29-1	few
CASSPRSGTGGYEQYF	TGTGCCAGCAGCCCGAGGTCGGGGACAGGGGGGTACGAGCAGTACTTC	TRBJ2-7	TRBD1	TRBV7-9	few
CASSLGGITGELFF	TGTGCCAGCAGCTTGGGGGGAATCACCGGGGAGCTGTTTTTT	TRBJ2-2	NA	TRBV5-6	few
CASSGGRYTEAFF	TGTGCCAGCAGTGGGGGGCGATACACTGAAGCTTTCTTT	TRBJ1-1	NA	TRBV12-3/TRBV12-4	NA
CASRPLAGGSYEQYF	TGTGCCAGCAGACCTTTAGCGGGGGGTTCCTACGAGCAGTACTTC	TRBJ2-7	TRBD2	TRBV6-1	NA
CASSALTGRDEQYF	TGTGCCAGCAGCGCATTGACAGGGAGGGACGAGCAGTACTTC	TRBJ2-7	NA	TRBV9	NA
CASSQSVSGFTGELFF	TGTGCCAGCAGCCAGAGTGTTTCAGGGTTCACCGGGGAGCTGTTTTTT	TRBJ2-2	NA	TRBV7-8	NA
CASSLKVGYGETQYF	TGTGCCAGCAGCTTGAAGGTGGGGTACGGGGAGACCCAGTACTTC	TRBJ2-5	NA	TRBV5-6	few
CASKTILGTDDNYGYTF	TGTGCCAGCAAAACTATTCTAGGGACAGATGATAACTATGGCTACACCTTC	TRBJ1-2	TRBD1	TRBV7-9	few
CSAKAGGKETQYF	TGCAGTGCAAAAGCGGGGGGTAAAGAGACCCAGTACTTC	TRBJ2-5	TRBD2	TRBV20-1	few
CASRARQGGGYTF	TGTGCCAGCAGGGCACGGCAGGGAGGAGGCTACACCTTC	TRBJ1-2	NA	TRBV27	NA
CASSYIGQDLRTEAFF	TGTGCCAGCAGTTACATCGGGCAAGATTTGCGCACTGAAGCTTTCTTT	TRBJ1-1	NA	TRBV6-5	few
CASSLGGASGNTIYF	TGTGCCAGCAGTTTAGGGGGCGCCTCGGGAAACACCATATATTTT	TRBJ1-3	NA	TRBV28	many
CASSYSNQELRELFF	TGTGCCAGCAGTTACTCCAATCAGGAGCTTAGGGAACTGTTTTTT	TRBJ1-4	NA	TRBV6-5	few
CAISPKLQGSNGELFF	TGTGCCATCAGCCCCAAACTACAGGGGAGCAACGGGGAGCTGTTTTTT	TRBJ2-2	TRBD1	TRBV10-3	NA
CASSPRLAAITDTQYF	TGTGCCAGCAGCCCTAGACTAGCGGCGATCACAGATACGCAGTATTTT	TRBJ2-3	TRBD2	TRBV5-4	NA
CASSLGQGVRELFF	TGTGCCAGCAGCTTAGGCCAGGGGGTCAGGGAGCTGTTTTTT	TRBJ2-2	TRBD1	TRBV7-2	few
CASSRDRFTEAFF	TGTGCCAGCAGCCGTGACAGGTTCACTGAAGCTTTCTTT	TRBJ1-1	NA	TRBV14	few
CASSYEWGLAGGQLETQYF	TGTGCCAGCAGTTACGAATGGGGACTAGCGGGGGGGCAGTTGGAGACCCAGTACTTC	TRBJ2-5	TRBD2	TRBV6-2/TRBV6-3	NA
CATSDSGTALLGTGELFF	TGTGCCACCAGTGACTCCGGGACAGCCCTTCTTGGCACCGGGGAGCTGTTTTTT	TRBJ2-2	TRBD1	TRBV24-1	NA